The sequence of this TCR beta chain was determined in a study of blood T cell repertoires in COVID-19. TCRdb keeps only in-frame clones here, not all; method: immunoSEQ multiplex PCR. The table records fewer than 130,000 clones, more than 70% of them present only once. Germline V gene lookup returns CDR1 KGHSH and CDR2 LQKENI. Trimming took off 3 bases at V and 7 bases at J, with 10 bases between the two ends. The length of the CDR3 is 14 residues. The sequencing sample was made of peripheral blood. V is TRBV18 and J is TRBJ1-6; D not resolved. The receptor was derived from a woman in her forties or fifties with acute or convalescent COVID-19. CDR3: CASSPDRENSPLHF. DNA of the CDR3: TGTGCCAGCTCACCGGACCGGGAAAATTCACCCCTCCACTTT. The variable domain in full, completed from reference TRBV18 and TRBJ1-6, reads NAGVMQNPRHLVRRRGQEARLRCSPMKGHSHVYWYRQLPEEGLKFMVYLQKENIIDESGMPKERFSAEFPKEGPSILRIQQVVRGDSAAYFCASSPDRENSPLHFGNGTRLTVT.